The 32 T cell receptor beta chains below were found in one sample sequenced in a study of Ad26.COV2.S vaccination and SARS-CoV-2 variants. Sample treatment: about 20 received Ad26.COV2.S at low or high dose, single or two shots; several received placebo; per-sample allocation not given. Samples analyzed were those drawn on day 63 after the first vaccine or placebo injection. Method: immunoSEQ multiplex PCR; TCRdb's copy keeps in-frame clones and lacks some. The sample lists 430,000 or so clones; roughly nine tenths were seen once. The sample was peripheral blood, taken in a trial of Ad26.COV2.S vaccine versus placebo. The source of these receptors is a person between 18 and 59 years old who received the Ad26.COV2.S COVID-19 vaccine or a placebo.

In DNA, the CDR3 is TGTGCCACCGCGGGTGGGGATGGGTCCTACGAGCAGTACGTC. This encodes CATAGGDGSYEQYV. The gene calls are TRBV9 and TRBJ2-7, with D possibly TRBD2 on 5 matching bases. The CDR3 extends over 14 amino acids. Germline values: CDR1 SGDLS, CDR2 YYNGEE. V was cut by 9 bases and J by 1 base, with 17 bases left in between.

As DNA, the CDR3 is TGCGCCAGCAGCTTGGGAAGTACAGGGAGAAACATTCAGTACTTC. Protein product: CASSLGSTGRNIQYF. The chain employs TRBV5-1 and TRBJ2-4; possibly TRBD1 for D (6 bases). V was shortened by 0 bases and J by 6 bases, with 13 bases between the two germline ends. CDR1 is SGHRS, CDR2 YFSETQ, per germline. This CDR3 has 15 amino acids. Together with reference TRBV5-1 and TRBJ2-4, the CDR3 gives the full variable domain: KAGVTQTPRYLIKTRGQQVTLSCSPISGHRSVSWYQQTPGQGLQFLFEYFSETQRNKGNFPGRFSGRQFSNSRSEMNVSTLELGDSALYLCASSLGSTGRNIQYFGAGTRLSVL.

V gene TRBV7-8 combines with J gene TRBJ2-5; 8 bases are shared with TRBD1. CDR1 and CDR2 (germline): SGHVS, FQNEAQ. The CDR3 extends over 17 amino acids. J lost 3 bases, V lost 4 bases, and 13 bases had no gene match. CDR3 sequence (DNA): TGTGCCAGCAGCTACCGGACAGGGAGAGGACAGAAAGAGACCCAGTACTTC. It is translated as CASSYRTGRGQKETQYF.

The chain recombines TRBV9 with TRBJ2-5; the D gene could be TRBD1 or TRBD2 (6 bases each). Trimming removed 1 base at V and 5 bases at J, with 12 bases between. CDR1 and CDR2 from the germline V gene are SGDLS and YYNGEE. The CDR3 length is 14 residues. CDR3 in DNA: TGTGCCAGCAGCGTATTTGGGGGGCAGGAGACCCAGTACTTC. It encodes CASSVFGGQETQYF.

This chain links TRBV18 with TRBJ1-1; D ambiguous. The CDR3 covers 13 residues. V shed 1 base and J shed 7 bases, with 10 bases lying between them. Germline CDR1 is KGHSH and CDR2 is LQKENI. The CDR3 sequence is CASSPQGSFEAFF. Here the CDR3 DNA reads TGTGCCAGCTCACCACAGGGTTCGTTTGAAGCTTTCTTT.

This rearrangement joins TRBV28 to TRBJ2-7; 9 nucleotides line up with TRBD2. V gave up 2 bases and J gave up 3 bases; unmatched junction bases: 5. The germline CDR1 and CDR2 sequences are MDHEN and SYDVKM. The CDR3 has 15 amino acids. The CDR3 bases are TGTGCCAGCAGTTTAGCTAGCGGGGAAATCTACGAGCAGTACTTC. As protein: CASSLASGEIYEQYF.

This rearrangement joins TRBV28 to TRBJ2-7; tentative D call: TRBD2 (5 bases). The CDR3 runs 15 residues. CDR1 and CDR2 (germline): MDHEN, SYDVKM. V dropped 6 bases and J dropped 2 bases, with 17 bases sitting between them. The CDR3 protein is CASRIQRPGPYEQYF. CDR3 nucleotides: TGTGCCAGCAGGATCCAGCGGCCTGGGCCCTACGAGCAGTACTTC.

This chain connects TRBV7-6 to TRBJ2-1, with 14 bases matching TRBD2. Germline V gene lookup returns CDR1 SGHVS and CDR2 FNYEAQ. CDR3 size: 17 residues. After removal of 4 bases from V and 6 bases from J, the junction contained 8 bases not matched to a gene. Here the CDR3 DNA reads TGTGCCAGCAGCTCGAATCCAGGGACTAGCGGGAGCAATGAGCAGTTCTTC. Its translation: CASSSNPGTSGSNEQFF.

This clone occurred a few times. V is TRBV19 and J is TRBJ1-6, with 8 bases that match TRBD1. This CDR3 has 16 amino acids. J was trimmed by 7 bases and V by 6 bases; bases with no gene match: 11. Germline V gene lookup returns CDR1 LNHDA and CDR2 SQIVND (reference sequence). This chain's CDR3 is CASSIYRTGNNSPLHF. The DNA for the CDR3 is TGTGCCAGTAGCATATACCGGACAGGGAACAATTCACCCCTCCACTTT.

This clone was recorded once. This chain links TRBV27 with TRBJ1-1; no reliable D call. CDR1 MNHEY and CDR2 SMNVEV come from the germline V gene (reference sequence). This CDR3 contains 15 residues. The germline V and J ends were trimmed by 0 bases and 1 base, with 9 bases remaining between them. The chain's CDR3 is CASSLSSAGNTEAFF. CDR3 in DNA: TGTGCCAGCAGTTTATCCAGCGCGGGGAACACTGAAGCTTTCTTT.

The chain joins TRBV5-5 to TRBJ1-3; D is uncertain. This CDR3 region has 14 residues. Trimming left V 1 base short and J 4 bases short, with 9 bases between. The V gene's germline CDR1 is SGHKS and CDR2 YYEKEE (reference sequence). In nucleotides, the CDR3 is TGTGCCAGCAGCTTGCAAGGGTCGGGAAACACCATATATTTT. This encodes CASSLQGSGNTIYF.

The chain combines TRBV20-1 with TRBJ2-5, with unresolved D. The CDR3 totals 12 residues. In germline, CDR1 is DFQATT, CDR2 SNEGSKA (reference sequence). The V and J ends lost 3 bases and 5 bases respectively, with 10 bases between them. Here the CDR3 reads CSASLRPETQYF. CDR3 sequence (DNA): TGCAGTGCTAGTTTGCGTCCCGAGACCCAGTACTTC.

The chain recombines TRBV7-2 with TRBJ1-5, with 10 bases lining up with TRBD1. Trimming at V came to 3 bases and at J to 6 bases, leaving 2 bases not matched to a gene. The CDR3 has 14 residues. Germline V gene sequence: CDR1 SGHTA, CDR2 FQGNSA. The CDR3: CASSLTGGTQPQHF. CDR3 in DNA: TGTGCCAGCAGCTTGACAGGGGGCACTCAGCCCCAGCATTTT.

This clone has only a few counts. This CDR3 is CASSQSQGLGNTIYF. The CDR3 nucleotides are TGTGCCAGCAGCCAATCACAGGGGTTAGGAAACACCATATATTTT. The chain links TRBV14 to TRBJ1-3, with 7 nucleotides matching TRBD1. The CDR3 extends over 15 amino acids. Per germline, CDR1 SGHDN and CDR2 FVKESK. With V trimmed by 2 bases and J by 4 bases, 5 bases remained unmatched.

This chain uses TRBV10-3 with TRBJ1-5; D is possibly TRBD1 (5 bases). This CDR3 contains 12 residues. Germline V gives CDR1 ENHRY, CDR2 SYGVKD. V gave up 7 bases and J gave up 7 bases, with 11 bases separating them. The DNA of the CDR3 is TGTGCCATCAACCCCAGGGACCAGCCCCAGCATTTT. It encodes CAINPRDQPQHF.

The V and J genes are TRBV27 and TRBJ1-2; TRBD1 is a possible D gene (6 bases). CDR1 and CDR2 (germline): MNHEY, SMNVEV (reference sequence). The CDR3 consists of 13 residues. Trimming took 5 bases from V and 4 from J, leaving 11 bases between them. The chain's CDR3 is CASSRQERYGYTF. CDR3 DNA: TGTGCCAGCAGTCGACAGGAGCGCTATGGCTACACCTTC.

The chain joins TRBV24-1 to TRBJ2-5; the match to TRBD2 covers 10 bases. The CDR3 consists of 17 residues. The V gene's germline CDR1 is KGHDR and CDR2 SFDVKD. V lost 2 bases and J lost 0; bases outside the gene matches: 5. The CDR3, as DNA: TGTGCCACCAGTGATTCGAGTAGCGGGGGGAACCAAGAGACCCAGTACTTC. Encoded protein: CATSDSSSGGNQETQYF.

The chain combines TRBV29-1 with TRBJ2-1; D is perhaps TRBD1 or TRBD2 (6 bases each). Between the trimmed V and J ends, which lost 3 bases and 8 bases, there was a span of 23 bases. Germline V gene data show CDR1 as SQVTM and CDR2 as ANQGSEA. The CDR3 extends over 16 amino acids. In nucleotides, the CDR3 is TGCAGCGTTGACGGGGGACCTCAGGGGATAGAAGATGAGCAGTTCTTC. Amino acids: CSVDGGPQGIEDEQFF.

CDR3 coding DNA: TGCGCCAGCAGCACTGAGACAGGGGGTCCGACGCAGTATTTT. Its translation: CASSTETGGPTQYF. V gene TRBV5-1 combines with J gene TRBJ2-3; TRBD1 matches 9 bases. Germline CDR1 SGHRS, CDR2 YFSETQ. CDR3 length: 14 residues. V was pared by 4 bases and J by 9 bases, with 9 bases of the junction left unmatched.

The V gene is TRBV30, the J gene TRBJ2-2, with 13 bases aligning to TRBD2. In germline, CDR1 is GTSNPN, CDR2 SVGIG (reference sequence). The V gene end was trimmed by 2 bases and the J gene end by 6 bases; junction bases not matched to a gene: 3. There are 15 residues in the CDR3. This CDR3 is CAWSSGLAGAGELFF. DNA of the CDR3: TGTGCCTGGAGTAGCGGACTAGCGGGAGCCGGGGAGCTGTTTTTT. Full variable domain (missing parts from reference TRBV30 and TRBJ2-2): SQTIHQWPATLVQPVGSPLSLECTVEGTSNPNLYWYRQAAGRGLQLLFYSVGIGQISSEVPQNLSASRPQDRQFILSSKKLLLSDSGFYLCAWSSGLAGAGELFFGEGSRLTVL.

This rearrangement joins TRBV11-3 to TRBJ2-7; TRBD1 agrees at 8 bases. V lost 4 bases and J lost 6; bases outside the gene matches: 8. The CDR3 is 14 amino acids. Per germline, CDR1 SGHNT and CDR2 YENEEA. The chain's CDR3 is CASSSRQGSGEQYV. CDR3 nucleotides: TGTGCCAGCAGCTCTAGACAGGGGAGTGGCGAGCAGTACGTC.

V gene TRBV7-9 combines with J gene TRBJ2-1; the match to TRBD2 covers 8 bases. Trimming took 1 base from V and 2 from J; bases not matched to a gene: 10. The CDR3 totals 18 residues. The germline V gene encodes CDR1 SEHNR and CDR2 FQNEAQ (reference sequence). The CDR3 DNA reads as TGTGCCAGCAGCTTAGGACCGCCTGGACTAGCCGCCTACAATGAGCAGTTCTTC. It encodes CASSLGPPGLAAYNEQFF.

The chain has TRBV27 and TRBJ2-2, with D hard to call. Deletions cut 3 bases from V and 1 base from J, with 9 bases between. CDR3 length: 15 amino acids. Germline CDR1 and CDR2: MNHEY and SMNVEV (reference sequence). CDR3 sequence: CASSFKRENTGELFF. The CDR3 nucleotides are TGTGCCAGCAGTTTCAAAAGGGAGAACACCGGGGAGCTGTTTTTT.

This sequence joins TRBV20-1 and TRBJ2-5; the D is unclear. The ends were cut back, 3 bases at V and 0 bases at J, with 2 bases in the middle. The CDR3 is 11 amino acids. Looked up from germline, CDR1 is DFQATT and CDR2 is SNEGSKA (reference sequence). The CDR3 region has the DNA TGCAGTGCTAGGGACCAAGAGACCCAGTACTTC. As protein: CSARDQETQYF.

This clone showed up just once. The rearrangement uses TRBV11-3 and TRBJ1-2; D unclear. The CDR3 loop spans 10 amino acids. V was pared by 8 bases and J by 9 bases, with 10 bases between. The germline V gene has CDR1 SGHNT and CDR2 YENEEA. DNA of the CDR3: TGTGCCAGCGTGGGGAATCGCTACACCTTC. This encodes CASVGNRYTF.

CDR3 sequence: CASSSRQGRHTEAFF. CDR3 DNA sequence: TGTGCCAGTAGTTCGCGACAGGGTAGGCACACTGAAGCTTTCTTT. The genes are TRBV19 and TRBJ1-1, with 7 bases matching TRBD1. V was pared by 5 bases and J by 3 bases, with 9 bases of the junction left unmatched. Per germline, CDR1 LNHDA and CDR2 SQIVND (reference sequence). This CDR3 comprises 15 residues.

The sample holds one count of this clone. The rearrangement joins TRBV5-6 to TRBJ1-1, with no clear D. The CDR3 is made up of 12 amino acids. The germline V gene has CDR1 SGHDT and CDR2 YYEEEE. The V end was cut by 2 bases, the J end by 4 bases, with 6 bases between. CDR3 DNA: TGTGCCAGCAGCTTTCGCTCCACTGAAGCTTTCTTT. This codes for CASSFRSTEAFF.

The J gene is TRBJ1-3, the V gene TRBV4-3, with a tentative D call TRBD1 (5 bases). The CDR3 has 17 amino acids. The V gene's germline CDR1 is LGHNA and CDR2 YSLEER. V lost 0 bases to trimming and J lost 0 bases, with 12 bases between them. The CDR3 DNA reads TGCGCCAGCAGCCAAGAAAGAGACAGTATCTCTGGAAACACCATATATTTT. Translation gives CASSQERDSISGNTIYF.

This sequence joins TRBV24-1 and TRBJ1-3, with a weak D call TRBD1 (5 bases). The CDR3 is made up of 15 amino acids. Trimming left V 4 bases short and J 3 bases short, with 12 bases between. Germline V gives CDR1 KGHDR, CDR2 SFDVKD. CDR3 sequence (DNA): TGTGCCACCAGTGACTCCCGGGACTTTGGAAACACCATATATTTT. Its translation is CATSDSRDFGNTIYF.

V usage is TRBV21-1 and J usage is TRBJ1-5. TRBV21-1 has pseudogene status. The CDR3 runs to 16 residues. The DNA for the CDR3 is TGTGCCAGCAGCACCCAATCGGGGGGCAGCAATCAGCCCCAGCATTTT. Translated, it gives CASSTQSGGSNQPQHF.

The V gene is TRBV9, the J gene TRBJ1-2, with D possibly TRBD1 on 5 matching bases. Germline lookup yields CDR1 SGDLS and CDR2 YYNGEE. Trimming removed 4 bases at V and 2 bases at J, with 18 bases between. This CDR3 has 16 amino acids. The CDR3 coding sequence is TGTGCCAGCAGCCCGCGGCGGGGCGGCTTAAACTATGGCTACACCTTC. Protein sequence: CASSPRRGGLNYGYTF.

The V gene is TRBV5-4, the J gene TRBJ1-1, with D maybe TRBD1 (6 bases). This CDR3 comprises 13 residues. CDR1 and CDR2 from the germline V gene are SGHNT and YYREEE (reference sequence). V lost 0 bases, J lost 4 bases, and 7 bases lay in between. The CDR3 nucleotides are TGTGCCAGCAGCTTGGAAGGGGGCACTGAAGCTTTCTTT. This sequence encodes CASSLEGGTEAFF.